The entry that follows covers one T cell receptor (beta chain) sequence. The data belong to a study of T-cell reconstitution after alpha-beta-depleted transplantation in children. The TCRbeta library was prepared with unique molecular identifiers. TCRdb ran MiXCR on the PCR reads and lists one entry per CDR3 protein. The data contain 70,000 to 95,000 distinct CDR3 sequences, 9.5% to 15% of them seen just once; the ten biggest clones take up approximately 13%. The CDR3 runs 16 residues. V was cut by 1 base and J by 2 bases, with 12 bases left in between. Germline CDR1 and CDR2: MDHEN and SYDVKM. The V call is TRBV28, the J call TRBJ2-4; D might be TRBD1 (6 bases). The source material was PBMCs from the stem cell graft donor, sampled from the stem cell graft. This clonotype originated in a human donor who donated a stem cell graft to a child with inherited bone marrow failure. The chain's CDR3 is CASSLYAGATKNIQYF. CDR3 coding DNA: TGTGCCAGCAGTTTATATGCAGGGGCGACCAAAAACATTCAGTACTTC.